This T cell receptor (delta chain) was documented in a study of Vδ1+ human thymocytes (dated by TCRdb to 2016 to 2019). Regarding the complete study: The study characterised mRNA-level TRG and TRD CDR3 repertoires of highly purified Vdelta1+ thymocytes from young children as a data resource. Earlier work had validated the multiplex-based CDR3 amplicon strategy against 5'RACE-based methods for generating CDR3 amplicons. What the authors observed across the whole study: Despite high sort purity, 15% to 25% of thymic TRD sequences were Vdelta2 (and few Vdelta3), unlike peripheral blood Vdelta1+ controls. Donors shared many TRG clonotypes (up to about 6.9x10^3), but TRD repertoires were essentially private, with at most 120 shared. Because unexpected Vdelta2 sequences could lead to misinterpretation of bulk repertoire data, the authors recommended using highly purified populations and single-cell validation. No clustering by age or sex was observed, so analyses did not stratify donors by these variables. Unlike the oligoclonal repertoires in peripheral blood, the thymic TRG and TRD repertoires appeared highly polyclonal, with Gaussian CDR3 length distributions.

CDR1 and CDR2 (TSWWSYY, QGS) derive from the germline V gene. The CDR3 has 15 amino acids, counting the end cysteine and phenylalanine. CDR3 DNA only is kept here, 45 bases in frame from base 1. For this chain, trimming is 3 bases at the V end and 3 bases at the J end, and the number of junction bases without a gene match is 7. RNA extraction was performed with the RNeasy mini kit, and reverse transcription was done with Superscript III. CDR3 amplicons were generated by multiplex PCR with pooled V-gene forward primers and a constant-region reverse primer carrying Illumina adaptor overhangs. After gel purification, the amplicons were indexed with Nextera index primers during about 8 additional PCR cycles and then purified using AMPure XP beads. Libraries were sequenced on an Illumina MiSeq with paired-end 250 bp reads, dual indexing and about 20% PhiX spike-in. The paper's processing steps were these. Reads were quality checked with FastQC, and TRG read pairs were merged with ea-utils fastq-join. Sequences were annotated with IMGT/HighV-QUEST, keeping only productive sequences with unambiguous V-gene assignment; clonotypes were defined by identical CDR3 sequence. Downstream analysis used VDJtools 1.1.1, tcR 2.2.3, Treemap and vegan Shannon diversity in R 3.4.4. After TCRdb called clones again from the public reads with CATT, rows with identical DNA were merged. TCRdb, rather than the study authors, made the V and J calls. The sample has 80,000 or so delta-chain clones on record, about 38% of them singletons. Jointly, the top ten make up roughly 0.26% of the sample.

Thymic samples were depleted of alphabeta T cells, then CD3+ TCRVdelta1+ TCRVdelta2- thymocytes were FACS-sorted. A purity of roughly 97% to 99.6% was achieved for sorted Vdelta1+ thymocytes. The thymic specimens were obtained from 8 paediatric patients who were undergoing corrective cardiac surgery and ranged in age from about 5 days to 16 months. Thymic tissue was dispersed and mononuclear cells isolated on a Histopaque-1077 density gradient. Staining used anti-TCRVdelta1 clone TS8.2, anti-TCRVdelta2 clone B6, anti-CD3 clone HIT3a and anti-TCRalphabeta clone IP26 antibodies. On this clone: This receptor's antigen is unknown. Base quality data are lacking; no much larger clone is found one base away.

This receptor was identified in a boy under three years old who had congenital heart surgery. The sequenced sample was Vdelta1+ gamma-delta thymocytes from the thymus. In light of the paper, this sample's cell subset or site label describes: FACS-sorted CD3+ TCRalphabeta- TCRVdelta1+ TCRVdelta2- thymocytes. The chain joins TRDV1 to TRDJ1, with 7 junctional bases fitting TRDD2. The CDR3 sequence is CALGDPSLPPDKLIF. The DNA sequence is TGTGCTCTTGGGGATCCTTCCTTACCCCCCGATAAACTCATCTTT.